A single sample gave rise to the 10 T cell receptor beta chains below, sequenced in a study of lymphopenia after photon versus proton radiotherapy. Produced via immunoSEQ multiplex PCR; TCRdb's table is partial and in-frame only. Of about 70,000 clones in the sample, under 95% are singletons; the top ten hold around 2.2%. Source: peripheral blood, taken from a patient treated with photon-based radiotherapy. The source of these receptors is a woman between 40 and 50 years old with cholangiocarcinoma.

The rearrangement links TRBV7-2 to TRBJ1-5, with a possible D match to TRBD1 (6 bases). V lost 7 bases and J 3 bases, leaving 16 bases between the germline ends. Germline V gives CDR1 SGHTA, CDR2 FQGNSA. This CDR3 contains 15 residues. In DNA, the CDR3 is TGTGCCAGCAATCAACAGGGACAATTCAATCAGCCCCAGCATTTT. Protein product: CASNQQGQFNQPQHF.

The genes are TRBV27 and TRBJ2-5, with 14 bases that match TRBD2. The germline CDR1 and CDR2 sequences are MNHEY and SMNVEV (reference sequence). The CDR3 has 19 residues. The V and J ends lost 5 bases and 1 base, in that order; junction bases with no gene match: 12. The CDR3 region has the DNA TGTGCCAGCAGTCCCCACCGACTAGCGGGGGGGACCTTCCAAGAGACCCAGTACTTC. Translated, it gives CASSPHRLAGGTFQETQYF.

This rearrangement joins TRBV11-3 to TRBJ2-1; 10 positions agree with TRBD2. The CDR3 has 15 residues. Germline CDR1 is SGHNT and CDR2 is YENEEA. V trimming: 0 bases; J trimming: 7 bases; junction bases outside the gene matches: 3. This CDR3 is CASSLELAGLNEQFF. The CDR3 coding sequence is TGTGCCAGCAGCTTAGAACTAGCGGGATTAAATGAGCAGTTCTTC.

This clone was observed a handful of times. The genes are TRBV11-3 and TRBJ2-2, with D tentatively TRBD2 (6 bases). Per the germline V gene, CDR1 is SGHNT and CDR2 is YENEEA. The CDR3 length is 13 residues. The V and J ends lost 6 bases and 6 bases respectively, with 11 bases between them. The CDR3 here is CASSRSGAGELFF. The CDR3, as DNA: TGTGCCAGCAGTCGTTCGGGGGCCGGGGAGCTGTTTTTT. Full variable domain (remainder filled in from reference TRBV11-3 and TRBJ2-2): EAGVVQSPRYKIIEKKQPVAFWCNPISGHNTLYWYLQNLGQGPELLIRYENEEAVDDSQLPKDRFSAERLKGVDSTLKIQPAELGDSAVYLCASSRSGAGELFFGEGSRLTVL.

This clone has a handful of counts. The J gene is TRBJ1-5, the V gene TRBV7-8; the D gene is possibly TRBD1 (5 bases). CDR1 is SGHVS, CDR2 FQNEAQ, per germline. V lost 5 bases, J lost 11 bases, and 22 bases lay in between. There are 15 residues in the CDR3. The CDR3 DNA follows: TGTGCCAGCAGCCTCGACAGACAGTGGCAACAGGCCCAGCATTTT. Protein sequence: CASSLDRQWQQAQHF.

The chain links TRBV7-9 to TRBJ2-3; no clear D gene. The V gene lost 3 bases and the J gene lost 0 bases, with 4 bases spanning the gap. Germline V gives CDR1 SEHNR, CDR2 FQNEAQ (reference sequence). The CDR3 has 13 residues. The CDR3 region is CASSLVSTDTQYF. CDR3 coding DNA: TGTGCCAGCAGCTTGGTTAGCACAGATACGCAGTATTTT.

This sequence joins TRBV15 and TRBJ2-7, with D perhaps matching TRBD1 (5 bases). CDR3 length equals 12 residues. Germline CDR1 is LNHNV and CDR2 is YYDKDF (reference sequence). Deletions cut 4 bases from V and 6 bases from J, with 10 bases between. This CDR3 reads CATSTGAREQYF. The CDR3 DNA follows: TGTGCCACCAGCACTGGGGCTCGCGAGCAGTACTTC. Together with reference TRBV15 and TRBJ2-7, the CDR3 gives the full variable domain: DAMVIQNPRYQVTQFGKPVTLSCSQTLNHNVMYWYQQKSSQAPKLLFHYYDKDFNNEADTPDNFQSRRPNTSFCFLDIRSPGLGDTAMYLCATSTGAREQYFGPGTRLTVT.

The V and J genes are TRBV2 and TRBJ2-5; possible D gene TRBD2, 6 bases. In germline, CDR1 is SNHLY, CDR2 FYNNEI. V was clipped by 2 bases and J by 4 bases, with 14 bases between them. The CDR3 sequence is 15 residues long. CDR3 residues: CASSESGGKGETQYF. The CDR3 DNA reads as TGTGCCAGCAGTGAAAGTGGCGGGAAAGGAGAGACCCAGTACTTC.

This clone was detected once. J is TRBJ2-2 and V is TRBV5-1; D is possibly TRBD1 or TRBD2 (5 bases each). Germline V gene lookup returns CDR1 SGHRS and CDR2 YFSETQ. Trimming took 3 bases from V and 1 from J, leaving 10 bases between them. CDR3 length: 15 residues. CDR3 sequence reads: CASSWDGQNTGELFF. The CDR3 bases are TGCGCCAGCAGCTGGGACGGGCAGAACACCGGGGAGCTGTTTTTT.

The chain employs TRBV5-1 and TRBJ2-3; TRBD2 might be the D (6 bases). Germline CDR1 reads SGHRS; CDR2 reads YFSETQ. The ends were cut back, 2 bases at V and 2 bases at J, with 12 bases in the middle. This CDR3 comprises 15 residues. The CDR3 region has the DNA TGCGCCAGCAGCTTCGGGGGTCCTTCCACAGATACGCAGTATTTT. Its protein is CASSFGGPSTDTQYF.